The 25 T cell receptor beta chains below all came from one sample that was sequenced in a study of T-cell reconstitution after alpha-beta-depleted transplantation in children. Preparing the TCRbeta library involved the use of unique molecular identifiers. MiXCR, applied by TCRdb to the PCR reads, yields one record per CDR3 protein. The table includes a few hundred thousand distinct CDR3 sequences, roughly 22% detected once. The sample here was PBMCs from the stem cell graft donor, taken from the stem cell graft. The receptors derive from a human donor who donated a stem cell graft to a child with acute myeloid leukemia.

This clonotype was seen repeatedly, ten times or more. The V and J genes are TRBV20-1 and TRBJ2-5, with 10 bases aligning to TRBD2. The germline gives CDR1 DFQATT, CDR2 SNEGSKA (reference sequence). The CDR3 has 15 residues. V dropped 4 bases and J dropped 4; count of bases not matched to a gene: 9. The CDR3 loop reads CSAKSGTSAIETQYF. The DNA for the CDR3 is TGCAGTGCTAAATCCGGGACTAGCGCGATAGAGACCCAGTACTTC.

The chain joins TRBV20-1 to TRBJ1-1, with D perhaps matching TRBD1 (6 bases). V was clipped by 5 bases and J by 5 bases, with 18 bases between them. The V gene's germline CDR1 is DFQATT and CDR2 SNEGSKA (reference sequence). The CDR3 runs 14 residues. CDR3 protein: CSAPAGVSNTEAFF. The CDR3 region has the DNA TGCAGTGCTCCGGCAGGGGTGTCTAATACTGAAGCTTTCTTT.

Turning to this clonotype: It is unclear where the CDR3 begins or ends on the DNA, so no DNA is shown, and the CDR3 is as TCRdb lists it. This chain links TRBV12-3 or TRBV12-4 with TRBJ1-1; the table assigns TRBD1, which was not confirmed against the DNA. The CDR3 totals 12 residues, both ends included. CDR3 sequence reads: CASSFGTGSPLF.

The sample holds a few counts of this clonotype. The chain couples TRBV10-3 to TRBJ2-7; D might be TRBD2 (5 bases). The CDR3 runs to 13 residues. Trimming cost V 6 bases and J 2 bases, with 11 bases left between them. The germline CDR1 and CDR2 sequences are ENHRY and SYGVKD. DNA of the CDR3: TGTGCCATCAGCGCCGGGGTTACCTACGAGCAGTACTTC. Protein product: CAISAGVTYEQYF.

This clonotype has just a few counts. DNA of the CDR3: TGTGCCAGCAGTGAAGCGGCGGGGATGAGGATTCAGCCCCAGCATTTT. Encoded protein: CASSEAAGMRIQPQHF. The rearrangement uses TRBV6-1 and TRBJ1-5; D remains unclear. CDR1 and CDR2 from the germline V gene are MNHNS and SASEGT. This CDR3 contains 16 residues. The V gene lost 0 bases and the J gene lost 6 bases, with 15 bases spanning the gap.

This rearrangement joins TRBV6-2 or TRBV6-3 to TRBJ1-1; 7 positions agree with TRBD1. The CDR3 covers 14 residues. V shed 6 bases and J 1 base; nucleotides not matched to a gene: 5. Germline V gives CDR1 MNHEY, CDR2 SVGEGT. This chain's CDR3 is CASRGQRTNTEAFF. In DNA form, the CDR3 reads TGTGCCAGCAGGGGACAGCGGACGAACACTGAAGCTTTCTTT.

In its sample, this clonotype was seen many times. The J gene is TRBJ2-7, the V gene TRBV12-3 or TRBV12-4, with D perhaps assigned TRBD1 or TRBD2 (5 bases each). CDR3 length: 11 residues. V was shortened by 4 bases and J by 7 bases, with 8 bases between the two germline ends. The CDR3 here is CASSSGLEQYF. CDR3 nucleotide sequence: TGTGCCAGCAGTTCGGGGCTTGAGCAGTACTTC.

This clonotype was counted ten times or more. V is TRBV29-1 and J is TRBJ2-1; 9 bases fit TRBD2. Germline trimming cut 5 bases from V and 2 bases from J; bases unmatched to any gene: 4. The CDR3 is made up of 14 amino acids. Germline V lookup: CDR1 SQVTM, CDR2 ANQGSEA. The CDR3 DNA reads TGCAGCGTTACTGGCGGGAGGGCCTACAATGAGCAGTTCTTC. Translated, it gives CSVTGGRAYNEQFF.

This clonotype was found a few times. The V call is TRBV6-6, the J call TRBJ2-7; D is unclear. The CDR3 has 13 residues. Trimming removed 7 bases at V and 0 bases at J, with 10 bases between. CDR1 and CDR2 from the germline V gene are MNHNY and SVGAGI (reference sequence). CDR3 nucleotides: TGTGCCAGCACCCAGGCGGCCTCCTACGAGCAGTACTTC. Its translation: CASTQAASYEQYF.

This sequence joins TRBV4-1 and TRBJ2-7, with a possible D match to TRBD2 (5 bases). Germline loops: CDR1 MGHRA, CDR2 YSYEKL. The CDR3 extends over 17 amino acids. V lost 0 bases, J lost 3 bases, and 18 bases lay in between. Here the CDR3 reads CASSQDMGVRANYEQYF. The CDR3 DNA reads TGCGCCAGCAGCCAAGATATGGGAGTGCGGGCAAACTACGAGCAGTACTTC.

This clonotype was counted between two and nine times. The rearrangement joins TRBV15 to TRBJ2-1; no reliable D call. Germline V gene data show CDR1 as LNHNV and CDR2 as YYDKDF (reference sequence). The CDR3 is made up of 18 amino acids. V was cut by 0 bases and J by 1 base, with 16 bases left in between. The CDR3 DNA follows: TGTGCCACCAGCAGAGACCGCTCCGTATCGGGTTCCTACAATGAGCAGTTCTTC. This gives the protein CATSRDRSVSGSYNEQFF.

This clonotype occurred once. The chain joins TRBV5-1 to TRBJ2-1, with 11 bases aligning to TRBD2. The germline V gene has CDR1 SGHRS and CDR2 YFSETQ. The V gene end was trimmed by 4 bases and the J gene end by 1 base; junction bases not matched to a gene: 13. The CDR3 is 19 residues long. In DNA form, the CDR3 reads TGCGCCAGCAGCCCATCGACTAGCGGGATCTCTAGTTCCTACAATGAGCAGTTCTTC. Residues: CASSPSTSGISSSYNEQFF.

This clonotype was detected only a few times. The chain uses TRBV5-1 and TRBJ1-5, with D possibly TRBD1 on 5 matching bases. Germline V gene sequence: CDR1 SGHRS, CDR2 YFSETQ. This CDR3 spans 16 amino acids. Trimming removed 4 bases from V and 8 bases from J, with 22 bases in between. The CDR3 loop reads CASSPGRTGHGEPQHF. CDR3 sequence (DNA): TGCGCCAGCAGCCCCGGCCGGACGGGGCACGGGGAGCCCCAGCATTTT.

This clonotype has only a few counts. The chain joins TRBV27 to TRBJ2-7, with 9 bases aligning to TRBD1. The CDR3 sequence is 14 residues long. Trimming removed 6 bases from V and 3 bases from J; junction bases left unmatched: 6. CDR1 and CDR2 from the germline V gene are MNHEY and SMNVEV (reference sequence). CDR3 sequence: CASRNRGQGYEQYF. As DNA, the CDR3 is TGTGCCAGCAGAAACAGGGGGCAAGGCTACGAGCAGTACTTC.

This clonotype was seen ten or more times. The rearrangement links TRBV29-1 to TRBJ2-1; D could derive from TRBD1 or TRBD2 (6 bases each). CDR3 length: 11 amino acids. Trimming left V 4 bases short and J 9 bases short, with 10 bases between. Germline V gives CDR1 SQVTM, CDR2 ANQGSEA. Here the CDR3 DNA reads TGCAGCGTTGCGGGGGCGGGTGAGCAGTTCTTC. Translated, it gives CSVAGAGEQFF.

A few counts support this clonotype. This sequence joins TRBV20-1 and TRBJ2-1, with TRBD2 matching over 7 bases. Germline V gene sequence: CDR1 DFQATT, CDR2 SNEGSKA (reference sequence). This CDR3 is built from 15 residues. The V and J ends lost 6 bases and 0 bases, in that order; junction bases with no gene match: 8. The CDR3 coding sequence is TGCAGTGCGACTAGCCCCAATTTCTCCTACAATGAGCAGTTCTTC. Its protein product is CSATSPNFSYNEQFF.

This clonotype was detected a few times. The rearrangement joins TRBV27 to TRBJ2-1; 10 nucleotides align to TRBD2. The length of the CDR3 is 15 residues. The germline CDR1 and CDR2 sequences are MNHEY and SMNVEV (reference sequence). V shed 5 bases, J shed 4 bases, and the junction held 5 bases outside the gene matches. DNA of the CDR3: TGTGCCAGCAGTCTCGAGCGGGAGGGGTACAATGAGCAGTTCTTC. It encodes CASSLEREGYNEQFF.

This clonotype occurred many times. The CDR3 sequence: CASSLAEWDNEQFF. The CDR3 coding sequence is TGCGCCAGCAGCTTGGCCGAGTGGGACAATGAGCAGTTCTTC. The chain joins TRBV5-1 to TRBJ2-1; D uncertain. Per the germline V gene, CDR1 is SGHRS and CDR2 is YFSETQ. The CDR3 sequence is 14 residues long. V shed 0 bases and J shed 5 bases, with 9 bases lying between them.

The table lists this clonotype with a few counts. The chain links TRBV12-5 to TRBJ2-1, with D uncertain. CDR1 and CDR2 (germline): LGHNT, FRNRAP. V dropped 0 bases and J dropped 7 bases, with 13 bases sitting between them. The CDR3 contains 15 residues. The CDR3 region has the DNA TGTGCTAGTGGTTTGGTAGTTTCAGATTGGAATGAGCAGTTCTTC. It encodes CASGLVVSDWNEQFF.

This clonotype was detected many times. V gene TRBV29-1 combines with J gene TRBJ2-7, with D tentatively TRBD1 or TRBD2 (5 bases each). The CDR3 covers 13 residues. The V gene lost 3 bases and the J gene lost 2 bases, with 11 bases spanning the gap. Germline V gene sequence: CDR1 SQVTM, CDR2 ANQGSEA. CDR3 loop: CSVDEGSTYEQYF. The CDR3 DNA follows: TGCAGCGTTGACGAGGGGTCGACCTACGAGCAGTACTTC.

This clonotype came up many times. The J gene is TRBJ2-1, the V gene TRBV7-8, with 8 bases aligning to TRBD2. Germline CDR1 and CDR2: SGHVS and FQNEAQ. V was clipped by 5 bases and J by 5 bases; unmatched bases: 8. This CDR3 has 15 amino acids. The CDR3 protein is CASSIQTSAHNEQFF. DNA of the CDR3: TGTGCCAGCAGCATACAGACTAGCGCACACAATGAGCAGTTCTTC.

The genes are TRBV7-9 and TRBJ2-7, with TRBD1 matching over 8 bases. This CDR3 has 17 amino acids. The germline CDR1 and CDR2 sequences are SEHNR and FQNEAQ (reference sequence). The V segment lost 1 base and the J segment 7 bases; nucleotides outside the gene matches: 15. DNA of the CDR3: TGTGCCAGCAGCTTAGGAGGACAGGGACCTTTCCTAGAGGAGCAGTACTTC. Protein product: CASSLGGQGPFLEEQYF.

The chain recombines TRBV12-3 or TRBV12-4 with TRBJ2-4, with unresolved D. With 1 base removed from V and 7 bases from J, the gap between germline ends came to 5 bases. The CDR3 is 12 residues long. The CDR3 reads CASSLVDNIQYF. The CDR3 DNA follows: TGTGCCAGCAGTTTAGTGGACAACATTCAGTACTTC.

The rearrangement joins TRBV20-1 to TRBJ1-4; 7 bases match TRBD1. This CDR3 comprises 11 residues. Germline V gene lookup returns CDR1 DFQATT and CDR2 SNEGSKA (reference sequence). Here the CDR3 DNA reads TGCTGCGCAGGGGACAGCGAAAAACTGTTTTTT. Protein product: CCAGDSEKLFF.

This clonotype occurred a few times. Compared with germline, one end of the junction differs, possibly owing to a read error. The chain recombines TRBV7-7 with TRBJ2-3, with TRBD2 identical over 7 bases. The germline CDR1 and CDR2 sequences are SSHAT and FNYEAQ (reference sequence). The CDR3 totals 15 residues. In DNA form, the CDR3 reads TGTGCTAGCAGCTTGAGCGGGGCCGACACAGATACGCAGTATTTT. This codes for CASSLSGADTDTQYF.